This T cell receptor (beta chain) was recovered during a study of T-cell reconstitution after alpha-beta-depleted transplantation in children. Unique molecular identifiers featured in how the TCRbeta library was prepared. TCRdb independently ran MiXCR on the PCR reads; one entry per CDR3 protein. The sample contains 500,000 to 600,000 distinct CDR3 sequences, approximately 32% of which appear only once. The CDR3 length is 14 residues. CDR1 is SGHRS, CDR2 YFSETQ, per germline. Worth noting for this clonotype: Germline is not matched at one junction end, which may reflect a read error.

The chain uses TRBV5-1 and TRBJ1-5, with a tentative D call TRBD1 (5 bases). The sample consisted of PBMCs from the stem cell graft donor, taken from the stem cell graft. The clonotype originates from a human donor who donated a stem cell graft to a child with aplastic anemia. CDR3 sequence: CASREGSSNQLQHF. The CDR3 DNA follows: TGCGCCAGCAGGGAGGGGAGTAGCAATCAGCTCCAGCATTTT.